This is a list of T cell receptor beta chains from one sample in a study of cytomegalovirus exposure and HLA in healthy donors. The method was immunoSEQ multiplex PCR; TCRdb's version includes in-frame clones alone and lacks a portion of them. The table has about 130,000 clones, approximately 80% seen once. The specimen was PBMCs. The source is a male donor in good health and CMV-seropositive. Each CDR3 is given with its conserved first and last residue. Each record gives: V gene, D gene, J gene, clone size, CDR3 protein, CDR3 DNA. The D gene is left open where the match is weak. Size tells how often a clone was seen (once, few, many) or the class of an expanded clone, and some rows leave it out.

>TRBV5-8|NA|TRBJ1-5|NA
CATISGAAVNQPQHF
TGTGCCACCATTTCAGGGGCGGCGGTCAATCAGCCCCAGCATTTT
>TRBV7-2|NA|TRBJ1-5|NA
CASSLGLGGQPQHF
TGTGCCAGCAGCTTAGGCCTGGGGGGTCAGCCCCAGCATTTT
>TRBV29-1|NA|TRBJ2-1|NA
CSAGLTGVGHEQFF
TGCAGCGCCGGCCTAACGGGAGTAGGGCATGAGCAGTTCTTC
>TRBV7-9|NA|TRBJ2-4|NA
CASTQWGDKNIQYF
TGTGCCAGCACCCAATGGGGAGACAAAAACATTCAGTACTTC
>TRBV5-1|NA|TRBJ1-2|NA
CASSLALTRDYGYTF
TGCGCCAGCAGCTTGGCTTTGACCCGGGACTATGGCTACACCTTC
>TRBV7-3|NA|TRBJ1-2|NA
CASSLGGPGGYTF
TGTGCCAGCAGCTTAGGGGGCCCTGGTGGCTACACCTTC
>TRBV7-8|NA|TRBJ1-1|NA
CASSTGGDTEAFF
TGTGCCAGCAGCACGGGGGGGGACACTGAAGCTTTCTTT
>TRBV7-9|NA|TRBJ1-1|NA
CASSLSNTEAFF
TGTGCCAGCAGCTTATCAAACACTGAAGCTTTCTTT
>TRBV27|TRBD1|TRBJ1-4|once
CASSSAQGGFEKLFF
TGTGCCAGCAGTTCCGCCCAGGGGGGATTTGAAAAACTGTTTTTT
>TRBV4-2|NA|TRBJ2-3|NA
CASSQDGSDIPYF
TGTGCCAGCAGCCAAGACGGTAGCGATATCCCGTATTTT
>TRBV14|TRBD1|TRBJ2-7|NA
CASSRNPGQGNTYEQYF
TGTGCCAGCAGCCGCAACCCGGGACAGGGGAATACCTACGAGCAGTACTTC
>TRBV15|TRBD1|TRBJ2-5|few
CATSRGDRVGGETQYF
TGTGCCACCAGCAGAGGGGACAGGGTGGGTGGAGAGACCCAGTACTTC
>TRBV7-2|TRBD1|TRBJ1-1|NA
CASSLDYGQVGFRLGEAFF
TGTGCCAGCAGCTTAGATTACGGACAGGTTGGCTTTCGGTTGGGTGAAGCTTTCTTT
>TRBV6-6|TRBD1|TRBJ1-1|NA
CASTIQGERGNTEAFF
TGTGCCAGCACCATACAGGGGGAGAGGGGGAACACTGAAGCTTTCTTT
>TRBV11-2|TRBD1|TRBJ1-2|NA
CASSLTGVGGYTF
TGTGCCAGCAGCCTCACAGGGGTAGGAGGCTACACCTTC
>TRBV9|NA|TRBJ2-3|NA
CASSIGMEDTQYF
TGTGCCAGCAGCATCGGAATGGAGGATACGCAGTATTTT
>TRBV2|NA|TRBJ2-7|few
CASSEGGSYEQYF
TGTGCCAGCAGTGAGGGGGGCTCCTACGAGCAGTACTTC
>TRBV7-8|NA|TRBJ2-7|few
CASSARTVVVGEQYF
TGTGCCAGCAGCGCCCGGACAGTTGTTGTCGGCGAGCAGTACTTC
>TRBV27|TRBD2|TRBJ2-3|NA
CASSLYLGTSGRGYTDTQYF
TGTGCCAGCAGTCTCTACTTAGGGACTAGCGGGAGGGGGTACACAGATACGCAGTATTTT
>TRBV27|NA|TRBJ2-7|few
CASSYLGTYEQYF
TGTGCCAGCAGTTACCTCGGGACCTACGAGCAGTACTTC
>TRBV30|NA|TRBJ2-3|NA
CAWNRLPGWGTDTQYF
TGTGCCTGGAACCGACTGCCGGGTTGGGGCACAGATACGCAGTATTTT
>TRBV5-5|NA|TRBJ2-2|NA
CASSSRGRTGELFF
TGTGCCAGCAGCTCTCGGGGGAGGACCGGGGAGCTGTTTTTT
>TRBV28|NA|TRBJ2-3|NA
CASSLGGPDTQYF
TGTGCCAGCAGTTTAGGGGGCCCAGATACGCAGTATTTT
>TRBV7-9|NA|TRBJ2-7|NA
CASSPTQSDRRYEQYF
TGTGCCAGCAGCCCGACCCAGAGCGACAGGCGGTACGAGCAGTACTTC
>TRBV19|NA|TRBJ1-5|few
CASRGSNQPQHF
TGTGCCTCCCGGGGGAGCAATCAGCCCCAGCATTTT
>TRBV10-3|NA|TRBJ1-5|NA
CAGGPGDSNQPQHF
TGTGCCGGAGGGCCGGGGGATAGCAATCAGCCCCAGCATTTT
>TRBV27|TRBD2|TRBJ2-1|NA
CASSLAAGEGNEQFF
TGTGCCAGCAGTTTAGCAGCGGGAGAGGGCAATGAGCAGTTCTTC
>TRBV2|NA|TRBJ1-1|NA
CASSEFAGGPF
TGTGCCAGCAGTGAGTTTGCGGGTGGCCCCTTT
>TRBV11-3|NA|TRBJ2-1|NA
CASSLNRAGTFPNEQFF
TGTGCCAGCAGCTTAAATAGGGCTGGGACATTCCCCAATGAGCAGTTCTTC
>TRBV19|NA|TRBJ2-5|NA
CASGSGQPLYTQYF
TGTGCCAGTGGATCAGGGCAGCCCCTTTACACCCAGTACTTC
>TRBV7-8|NA|TRBJ2-1|NA
CASSLPRVYGEQFF
TGTGCCAGCAGCTTACCCAGGGTGTATGGTGAGCAGTTCTTC
>TRBV7-2|NA|TRBJ2-7|NA
CASSLARDYEQYF
TGTGCCAGCAGCTTAGCCAGGGACTACGAGCAGTACTTC
>TRBV27|NA|TRBJ1-4|NA
CASSLGGGEKLFF
TGTGCCAGCAGTTTAGGCGGCGGTGAAAAACTGTTTTTT
>TRBV30|TRBD1|TRBJ2-3|NA
CAWRTGSTDTQYF
TGTGCCTGGCGGACAGGGAGCACAGATACGCAGTATTTT
>TRBV30|NA|TRBJ2-7|NA
CARGARGTGEQYF
TGTGCCCGGGGGGCCCGGGGTACGGGCGAGCAGTACTTC
>TRBV15|TRBD2|TRBJ2-1|few
CATRRTGGRVSSYNEQFF
TGTGCCACCAGAAGGACTGGCGGGAGGGTCAGCTCCTACAATGAGCAGTTCTTC
>TRBV19|TRBD2|TRBJ2-1|NA
CASSIIGTSGIDEQFF
TGTGCCAGTAGTATAATTGGGACTAGCGGGATTGATGAGCAGTTCTTC
>TRBV29-1|NA|TRBJ2-3|NA
CSVEGVGGNTQYF
TGCAGCGTTGAAGGGGTAGGAGGTAATACGCAGTATTTT
>TRBV4-1|NA|TRBJ2-3|NA
CASSQGSGVAQYF
TGCGCCAGCAGCCAAGGTTCCGGAGTGGCGCAGTATTTT
>TRBV29-1|TRBD2|TRBJ2-5|NA
CSVEVASGRGETQYF
TGCAGCGTTGAAGTTGCCAGCGGGAGGGGAGAGACCCAGTACTTC
>TRBV21-1|NA|TRBJ2-4|NA
CASSPITGRHKNIQYF
TGTGCCAGCAGTCCCATAACAGGGAGACACAAAAACATTCAGTACTTC
>TRBV9|TRBD1|TRBJ1-5|NA
CASSAGQGSQPQHF
TGTGCCAGCAGCGCTGGACAGGGGAGTCAGCCCCAGCATTTT
>TRBV19|NA|TRBJ1-3|NA
CASSISGNRNTIYF
TGTGCCAGTAGTATATCGGGAAATCGAAACACCATATATTTT
>TRBV13|TRBD2|TRBJ2-3|NA
CASSLESLAGAGDCTDTQYF
TGTGCCAGCAGCTTAGAGTCACTAGCGGGAGCCGGGGACTGCACAGATACGCAGTATTTT
>TRBV30|TRBD2|TRBJ2-7|NA
CAWSSSGSSYEQYF
TGTGCCTGGAGTTCTAGCGGGAGCTCCTACGAGCAGTACTTC
>TRBV5-5|NA|TRBJ2-2|NA
CASSYNTDGSVPGELFF
TGTGCCAGCAGCTATAATACTGACGGGAGCGTTCCCGGGGAGCTGTTTTTT
>TRBV6-6|NA|TRBJ1-1|NA
CASSPRALNTEAFF
TGTGCCAGCAGCCCCAGGGCCCTGAACACTGAAGCTTTCTTT
>TRBV5-6|NA|TRBJ2-1|NA
CASSFRGNNEQFF
TGTGCCAGCAGCTTTAGGGGGAACAATGAGCAGTTCTTC